The 28 T cell receptor delta chains below all came from one sample that was sequenced in a study of DNA immune sequencing with unique molecular identifiers. A 32-plex genomic DNA assay used primers for all 8 TRDV and 4 TRDJ genes. In around 3 barcoding PCR cycles, molecules received a 12-nucleotide UMI, then adapter PCR followed. TCRdb reapplied CATT to the multiplex PCR reads. Of approximately 1,900 delta-chain clones in the sample, more than 5% were seen once. The sequenced sample consisted of gamma-delta T cells from buffy coat blood. Receptor source: a human donor in good health.

This clone is categorized as medium-sized. CDR3 sequence: CALGPEQSPLIFRLGGAFTDKLIF. CDR3 DNA sequence: TGTGCTCTTGGGCCCGAACAGTCCCCCCTCATTTTCCGATTGGGGGGGGCGTTCACCGATAAACTCATCTTT. The chain carries TRDV1 and TRDJ2, with D possibly being TRDD3 (6 bases). The last part of the DNA fits TRDJ1 better; the J call may be wrong. The CDR3 is 24 amino acids. CDR1 is TSWWSYY and CDR2 is QGS in the germline V gene.

The sample holds a few counts of this clone. Translating this DNA gives a protein that differs at residue 7 from the TCRdb one, which belongs to a much larger clone; a read error is likely, and the protein shown is this translation. The V gene is TRDV2, the J gene TRDJ1, with 10 nucleotides matching TRDD3. There are 15 residues in the CDR3. J gave up 10 bases and V 0 bases, and 10 bases lay outside the gene matches. The germline CDR1 and CDR2 sequences are GEAIGNYY and EKD. The chain's CDR3 is CACDTVSPGDTGLIF. In DNA form, the CDR3 reads TGTGCCTGTGACACCGTTAGCCCGGGGGATACGGGACTCATCTTT.

Only a few counts were recorded for this clone. For this DNA, TCRdb reports the protein of a much larger clone, which diverges at residue 6, most likely from a read error; the protein presented here is translated directly from the DNA. The V call is TRDV1, the J call TRDJ1, with 8 bases matching TRDD2. The J gene, not given by TCRdb, was assigned here from a germline match of the nucleotide sequence. Germline trimming cut 2 bases from V and 0 bases from J; bases unmatched to any gene: 47. The CDR3 has 30 residues. Per the germline V gene, CDR1 is TSWWSYY and CDR2 is QGS. CDR3 DNA sequence: TGTGCTCTTGGGGAAAAAGGGCCCTCGCCTTCCTATCCGTGGAAGGGCTATTGGGGGTTCACGCCCACATACACCGATAAACTCATCTTT. Its protein is CALGEKGPSPSYPWKGYWGFTPTYTDKLIF.

Sample share makes this clone large (0.1 to 1%). This chain uses TRDV2 with TRDJ1, with 8 bases lining up with TRDD3. V lost 3 bases to trimming and J lost 0 bases; unmatched junction nucleotides: 17. The germline V gene encodes CDR1 GEAIGNYY and CDR2 EKD. CDR3 size: 19 residues. The CDR3 bases are TGTGCCTGTGACCAGATACACGGTGGGGATACCCGACACACCGATAAACTCATCTTT. It codes for CACDQIHGGDTRHTDKLIF.

About this clone: A far larger clone is off by one base, so a read error is likely. Other DNA variants within this sample encode the same CDR3. The chain links TRDV2 to TRDJ1, with 10 bases fitting TRDD3. Germline V gene lookup returns CDR1 GEAIGNYY and CDR2 EKD. Trimming removed 1 base from V and 2 bases from J; junction bases left unmatched: 15. The CDR3 is 19 residues long. The CDR3 DNA reads TGTGCCTGTGACACTGTCCTTCGTACTGGGGGATCCCCTACCGATAAACTCATCTTT. Translation gives CACDTVLRTGGSPTDKLIF.

The rearrangement uses TRDV1 and TRDJ1; weak D call: TRDD2 (8 bases). Matching the DNA to germline supplied the J gene, which TCRdb does not give. This CDR3 comprises 23 residues. V lost 6 bases to trimming and J lost 0 bases, with 38 bases between them. Per germline, CDR1 TSWWSYY and CDR2 QGS. The chain's CDR3 is CALGERRLPTLLTGYRYTDKLIF. CDR3 in DNA: TGTGCTCTTGGTGAAAGAAGACTTCCTACCTTACTGACGGGATACCGGTACACCGATAAACTCATCTTT.

This clone was recorded only once. The V call is TRDV1, the J call TRDJ1, with 13 bases identical to TRDD3. TCRdb records no J gene; here it was assigned by comparing the DNA to germline. V gave up 3 bases and J gave up 0 bases; unmatched junction bases: 28. In germline, CDR1 is TSWWSYY, CDR2 QGS. The CDR3 spans 25 residues. CDR3 sequence reads: CALGEDFLGYWGIRNMGLYTDKLIF. The CDR3 coding sequence is TGTGCTCTTGGGGAGGACTTCCTGGGGTACTGGGGGATACGTAATATGGGCCTGTACACCGATAAACTCATCTTT.

Regarding this clone: The TCRdb protein comes from a much larger clone and disagrees with this DNA's translation at residue 19, likely due to a read error; the protein given here is derived from the DNA. The gene calls are TRDV2 and TRDJ3, with TRDD3 identical over 13 bases. This CDR3 region has 21 residues. Germline CDR1 and CDR2: GEAIGNYY and EKD. The DNA for the CDR3 is TGTGCCTGTGACACCGGGGAACTAACTGGGGGATACGCCCGGGACACCCGACAGATATTTTTC. Translating it yields CACDTGELTGGYARDTRQIFF.

This clone has just a few counts. For this DNA, TCRdb reports the protein of a much larger clone, which diverges at residue 4, most likely from a read error; the protein presented here is translated directly from the DNA. The rearrangement joins TRDV2 to TRDJ1; 11 bases are shared with TRDD3. CDR3 length: 18 residues. The V segment lost 6 bases and the J segment 1 base; nucleotides outside the gene matches: 15. Germline V gene lookup returns CDR1 GEAIGNYY and CDR2 EKD. For the CDR3, the DNA is TGTGCCTGTTACGATCTTGGGGGATACGCGGGTTTCACCGATAAACTCATCTTT. Translation gives CACYDLGGYAGFTDKLIF.

This clone showed up just a few times. The protein recorded in TCRdb matches a much larger clone and deviates from this DNA's translation at residue 11, suggesting a read error; the protein here is obtained by translating the DNA. This chain uses TRDV2 with TRDJ1, with 7 bases aligning to TRDD3. V lost 0 bases to trimming and J lost 1 base; unmatched junction nucleotides: 13. Per germline, CDR1 GEAIGNYY and CDR2 EKD. The CDR3 totals 18 residues. CDR3 DNA sequence: TGTGCCTGTGACACCGTAGGGTTACTGGGGAACCTCACCGATAAACTCATCTTT. Encoded protein: CACDTVGLLGNLTDKLIF.

Only a few counts were recorded for this clone. The translation of this DNA and the TCRdb protein of a much larger clone differ at residue 8, probably owing to a read error; the protein shown here is translated from the DNA. This rearrangement joins TRDV2 to TRDJ3; maybe TRDD2 (5 bases). The CDR3 loop spans 21 amino acids. The germline V gene has CDR1 GEAIGNYY and CDR2 EKD. Trimming took off 1 base at V and 0 bases at J, with 21 bases between the two ends. The DNA for the CDR3 is TGTGCCTGTGACACGGCTCCTATGCGCCCCACGAGCTCCTGGGACACCCGACAGATGTTTTTC. This codes for CACDTAPMRPTSSWDTRQMFF.

This clone was observed a few times. The TCRdb protein, from a much larger clone, departs from this DNA's translation at residue 8, likely by read error; the protein shown derives from the DNA. The chain carries TRDV2 and TRDJ1; 9 positions match TRDD3. The CDR3 has 18 amino acids. The germline V gene has CDR1 GEAIGNYY and CDR2 EKD. The ends lost 3 bases at V and 2 bases at J; junction bases unmatched: 15. The CDR3 DNA is TGTGCCTGTGACTCCATCTCGGGTACTGGGGGAAAGACCGATAAACTCATCTTT. This sequence encodes CACDSISGTGGKTDKLIF.

This clone is classed as large. The V call is TRDV2, the J call TRDJ1; 9 nucleotides line up with TRDD3. The CDR3 contains 18 residues. The germline CDR1 and CDR2 sequences are GEAIGNYY and EKD. V lost 3 bases to trimming and J lost 0 bases; unmatched junction nucleotides: 13. DNA for the CDR3: TGTGCCTGTGACCCGGTTACTGGGGGAGAGACAGACACCGATAAACTCATCTTT. The encoded protein is CACDPVTGGETDTDKLIF.

The table lists this clone with a few counts. This sequence is one base from a far larger clone and is likely a read error. The chain recombines TRDV2 with TRDJ2, with 10 bases identical to TRDD3. The J call may be incorrect, as the DNA end agrees better with TRDJ1. CDR1 and CDR2 (germline): GEAIGNYY, EKD. The CDR3 has 17 amino acids. CDR3 in amino acids: CACDAMGDTRNTDKLIF. DNA of the CDR3: TGTGCCTGTGACGCAATGGGGGATACTCGGAACACCGATAAACTCATCTTT.

Although no V gene was called, TRDJ1 is the J gene; TRDD3, as called in the table, went unchecked against the DNA. The CDR3 spans 20 residues. CDR3 sequence (DNA): TGTGCCCTCCGTTCCCTAGAGTGGGACTGGGGATTCTTGTACACCGATAAACTCATCTTT. Translating it yields CALRSLEWDWGFLYTDKLIF.

The V and J genes are TRDV1 and TRDJ1; TRDD3 matches 13 bases. The J gene is not listed in TCRdb, so it was assigned here from a DNA match to germline. The ends lost 2 bases at V and 4 bases at J; junction bases unmatched: 31. Germline CDR1 TSWWSYY, CDR2 QGS. The CDR3 sequence is 25 residues long. CDR3 sequence (DNA): TGTGCTCTTGGGGAATCGGCCCCCTACCCCCCTCACTGGGGGATACGCGGCATACCTCTCGATAAACTCATCTTT. As protein: CALGESAPYPPHWGIRGIPLDKLIF.

In regard to this clone: A far more abundant clone sits one base away, making this likely a read error. The chain joins TRDV2 to TRDJ1, with 13 bases aligning to TRDD3. Germline CDR1 GEAIGNYY, CDR2 EKD. The CDR3 is made up of 19 amino acids. V lost 5 bases and J lost 0; bases outside the gene matches: 14. The CDR3 DNA sequence: TGTGCCTGTGTCACATTACTGGGGGATACGCAGGCGTACACCGATAAACTCATCTTT. Translation: CACVTLLGDTQAYTDKLIF.

This clone was seen more than once but under ten times. This likely reflects a read error, since a far larger clone is one base away. The V and J genes are TRDV2 and TRDJ1; 12 bases match TRDD3. From germline, CDR1 is GEAIGNYY and CDR2 EKD. The V gene end was trimmed by 0 bases and the J gene end by 2 bases; junction bases not matched to a gene: 12. The CDR3 has 19 residues. The CDR3 DNA reads as TGTGCCTGTGACACCGTCGGATCTGGGGGATACGGTGAAACCGATAAACTCATCTTT. This encodes CACDTVGSGGYGETDKLIF.

Details on this clone: The translation of this DNA and the TCRdb protein of a much larger clone differ at residue 4, probably owing to a read error; the protein shown here is translated from the DNA. The V gene is TRDV2, the J gene TRDJ3; 13 bases agree with TRDD3. CDR1 is GEAIGNYY and CDR2 is EKD in the germline V gene. V shed 6 bases, J shed 0 bases, and the junction held 13 bases outside the gene matches. The length of the CDR3 is 21 residues. The chain's CDR3 is CACNSVLGDTSGSWDTRQMFF. The CDR3, as DNA: TGTGCCTGTAACAGCGTACTGGGGGATACGTCCGGCTCCTGGGACACCCGACAGATGTTTTTC.

On this clone itself: The protein held in TCRdb is that of a much larger clone and does not match this DNA's translation at residue 20, likely because of a read error; the protein shown is translated from the DNA. This chain joins TRDV1 and TRDJ1; 9 nucleotides agree with TRDD3. No J gene was available from TCRdb, and it was assigned here by a germline match of the DNA. This CDR3 contains 24 residues. Per the germline V gene, CDR1 is TSWWSYY and CDR2 is QGS. The CDR3 loop reads CALGVSPLGPGDTSTPPYTVKLIF. In DNA, the CDR3 is TGTGCTCTTGGGGTGTCCCCCCTTGGCCCTGGGGATACGAGTACCCCTCCGTACACCGTTAAACTCATCTTT.

As regards this clone: Translating this DNA gives a protein that differs at residue 10 from the TCRdb one, which belongs to a much larger clone; a read error is likely, and the protein shown is this translation. For the J gene the call is TRDJ1; the V gene lacks a call. CDR3 length: 14 amino acids. The CDR3 region is CACDTVAYTEKLIF. In nucleotides, the CDR3 is TGTGCCTGTGACACCGTGGCCTACACCGAAAAACTCATCTTT.

In regard to this clone: With only one base between it and a far larger clone, this is likely a read error. This specimen includes other DNA sequences encoding the same CDR3. The genes are TRDV2 and TRDJ1; 11 bases line up with TRDD3. V lost 1 base and J lost 2; bases outside the gene matches: 5. The CDR3 loop spans 16 amino acids. Germline CDR1 reads GEAIGNYY; CDR2 reads EKD. The CDR3 region is CACDTLTGGYTDKLIF. In DNA, the CDR3 is TGTGCCTGTGACACACTTACTGGGGGATATACCGATAAACTCATCTTT.

Worth noting for this clone: This likely reflects a read error, since a far larger clone is one base away. The sample carries other DNA sequences with the same CDR3. V gene TRDV2 combines with J gene TRDJ1, with TRDD3 as a possible D gene (5 bases). CDR1 is GEAIGNYY and CDR2 is EKD in the germline V gene. V shed 4 bases and J shed 1 base, with 24 bases lying between them. CDR3 length equals 18 residues. CDR3 coding DNA: TGTGCCTGTGATTTTACTGGAGTCTCCCCAGAGGGCACCGATAAACTCATCTTT. It translates to CACDFTGVSPEGTDKLIF.

This clone was counted between two and nine times. The mismatch at residue 4 between this DNA's translation and the TCRdb protein of a much larger clone likely reflects a read error; the protein shown is translated from the DNA. The chain links TRDV2 to TRDJ1, with 12 bases aligning to TRDD3. CDR3 length: 20 amino acids. The V segment lost 5 bases and the J segment 1 base; nucleotides outside the gene matches: 19. In germline, CDR1 is GEAIGNYY, CDR2 EKD. The CDR3 DNA reads as TGTGCCTGTGGCACGCTTGGCTGGGGGATACGGCAATCAAGCACCGATAAACTCATCTTT. Its protein product is CACGTLGWGIRQSSTDKLIF.

This clone occurred a few times. This DNA's translation differs at residue 12 from TCRdb's protein, which comes from a much larger clone; a read error is likely, and the protein shown is translated from the DNA. The V gene is TRDV2, the J gene TRDJ1; 7 nucleotides agree with TRDD3. CDR1 GEAIGNYY and CDR2 EKD come from the germline V gene. The CDR3 totals 17 residues. After removal of 0 bases from V and 4 bases from J, the junction contained 13 bases not matched to a gene. DNA of the CDR3: TGTGCCTGTGACACCGTAAGCCGTGGGGGAAGCATCGATAAACTCATCTTT. This encodes CACDTVSRGGSIDKLIF.

Details on this clone: This likely traces to a read error, being one base from a far larger clone. Additional DNA sequences in this sample encode the identical CDR3. V gene TRDV1 combines with J gene TRDJ1, with TRDD3 identical over 9 bases. The J gene, absent from TCRdb, was called here by matching the DNA to germline. The V gene's germline CDR1 is TSWWSYY and CDR2 QGS. CDR3 length equals 24 residues. The J segment lost 0 bases and the V segment lost 4 bases, leaving 30 bases of the junction unmatched. The CDR3 region is CALGVSPLGPGDTSTPPYTDKLIF. CDR3 nucleotide sequence: TGTGCTCTTGGGGTGTCCCCCCTTGGCCCTGGGGATACGAGTACCCCTCCCTACACCGATAAACTCATCTTT.

As to this clone: It differs at one base from a far larger clone, so likely a read error. Other DNA sequences in this sample translate to the same CDR3. The chain couples TRDV1 to TRDJ1, with 9 bases aligning to TRDD3. The J gene was not available in TCRdb and was assigned here by matching the DNA to germline segments. The CDR3 is 24 residues long. Germline CDR1 reads TSWWSYY; CDR2 reads QGS. The CDR3 reads CALGVSPLGPGDTSTPPYTDKLIF. CDR3 nucleotide sequence: TGTGCACTTGGGGTGTCCCCCCTTGGCCCTGGGGATACGAGTACCCCTCCGTACACCGATAAACTCATCTTT.

In its sample, this clone is medium-sized (0.01 to 0.1%). V gene TRDV2 combines with J gene TRDJ1, with TRDD3 identical over 7 bases. This CDR3 has 14 residues. J lost 2 bases, V lost 2 bases, and 4 bases had no gene match. CDR1 is GEAIGNYY and CDR2 is EKD in the germline V gene. This CDR3 reads CACDSWGQTDKLIF. The CDR3 nucleotides are TGTGCCTGTGACAGCTGGGGGCAGACCGATAAACTCATCTTT.